This T cell receptor (beta chain) came from a study of blood T cell repertoires in COVID-19. Looking at the study overall: Sources were T cells, B-cell-depleted T cells, or PBMCs; the material itself was cDNA or gDNA.

Original data processing: The authors estimated nucleated cell counts from reference gene primer amplification. The assay was immunoSEQ multiplex PCR, and TCRdb's table has in-frame clones only and misses some. V and J calls and clone size are given by that table; D and trimming were obtained from the DNA. The sample lists tens of thousands of clones, approximately 71% occurring once. Seattle's cohort entered during active infection and was followed longitudinally. The CDR3 runs to 17 residues. Trimming cost V 1 base and J 4 bases; bases outside gene matches: 7. The germline CDR1 and CDR2 sequences are SGDLS and YYNGEE.

The origin of this receptor is a man between 70 and 80 years old with COVID-19, enrolled during active disease. The material sequenced was peripheral blood. This chain links TRBV9 with TRBJ2-3; 12 bases align to TRBD2. CDR3 nucleotides: TGTGCCAGCAGCGTAAGGCCCCTAGCGGGAGGGTCAGATACGCAGTATTTT. It is translated as CASSVRPLAGGSDTQYF.